The clone carrying this TCR beta chain ranks as medium-sized. The antigen is unknown. These data belong to a study of spatial heterogeneity in lung cancer. Regarding the study as a whole: For tumor T cells, estimated coverage reached only roughly 7% (alpha) and more than 11% (beta). Expanded intratumoral alpha and beta TCR counts tracked tumor mutation counts.

TCRdb processed the 5' RACE reads anew with MiXCR; each CDR3 protein has one entry. Among about 8,100 distinct CDR3 sequences listed, 9.5% to 15% were seen once. Time point given: sample taken at primary tumor resection. The donors comprised roughly 71 untreated early-stage non-small cell lung cancer patients. Extraction of whole RNA from tumor, nontumor lung or frozen PBMC preceded unsorted sequencing. Trimming stripped 2 bases from V and 6 bases from J, with 8 bases between. The CDR3 length is 13 residues. The TCR originated in a male donor with early-stage non-small cell lung cancer. J is TRBJ2-4 and V is TRBV12-3 or TRBV12-4, with D perhaps TRBD2 (6 bases). The source material was lung tumor tissue, sampled at surgery. The CDR3 DNA sequence: TGTGCCAGCAGTTTACTGGAGGGAAACATTCAGTACTTC. Its protein is CASSLLEGNIQYF.